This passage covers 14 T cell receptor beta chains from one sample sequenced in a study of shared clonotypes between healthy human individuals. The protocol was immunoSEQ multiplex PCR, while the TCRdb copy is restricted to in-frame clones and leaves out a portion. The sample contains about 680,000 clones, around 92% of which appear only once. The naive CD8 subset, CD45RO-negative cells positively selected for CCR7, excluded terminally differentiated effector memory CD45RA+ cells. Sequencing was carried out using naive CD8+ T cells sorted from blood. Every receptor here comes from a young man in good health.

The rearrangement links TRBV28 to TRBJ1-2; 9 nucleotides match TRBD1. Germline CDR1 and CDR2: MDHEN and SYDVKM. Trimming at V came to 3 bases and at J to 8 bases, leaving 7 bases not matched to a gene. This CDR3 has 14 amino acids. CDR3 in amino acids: CASSLPGQGRGYTF. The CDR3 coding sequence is TGTGCCAGCAGTTTGCCGGGACAGGGACGGGGCTACACCTTC.

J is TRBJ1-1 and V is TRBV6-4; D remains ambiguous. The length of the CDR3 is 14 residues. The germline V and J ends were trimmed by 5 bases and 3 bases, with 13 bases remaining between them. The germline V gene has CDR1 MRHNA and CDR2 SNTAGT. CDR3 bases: TGTGCCAGCAGTACGGGTACTTCTGACACTGAAGCTTTCTTT. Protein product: CASSTGTSDTEAFF.

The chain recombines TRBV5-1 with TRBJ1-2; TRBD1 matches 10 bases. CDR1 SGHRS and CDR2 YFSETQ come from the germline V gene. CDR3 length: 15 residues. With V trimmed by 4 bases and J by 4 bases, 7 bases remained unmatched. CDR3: CASSQRQGAGYGYTF. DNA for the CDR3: TGCGCCAGCAGCCAAAGACAGGGGGCGGGCTATGGCTACACCTTC.

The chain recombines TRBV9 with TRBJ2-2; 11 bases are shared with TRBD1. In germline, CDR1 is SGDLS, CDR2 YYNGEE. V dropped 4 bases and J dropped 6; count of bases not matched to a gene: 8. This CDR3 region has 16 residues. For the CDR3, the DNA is TGTGCCAGCAGCCCTGGGACAGGGGGTAACGCCGGGGAGCTGTTTTTT. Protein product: CASSPGTGGNAGELFF. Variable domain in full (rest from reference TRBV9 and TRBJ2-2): DSGVTQTPKHLITATGQRVTLRCSPRSGDLSVYWYQQSLDQGLQFLIQYYNGEERAKGNILERFSAQQFPDLHSELNLSSLELGDSALYFCASSPGTGGNAGELFFGEGSRLTVL.

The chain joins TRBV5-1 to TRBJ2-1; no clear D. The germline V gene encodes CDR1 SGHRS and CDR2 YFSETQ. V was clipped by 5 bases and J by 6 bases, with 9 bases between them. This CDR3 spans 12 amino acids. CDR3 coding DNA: TGCGCCAGCAGTTGGTCGGGCAATGAGCAGTTCTTC. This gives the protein CASSWSGNEQFF.

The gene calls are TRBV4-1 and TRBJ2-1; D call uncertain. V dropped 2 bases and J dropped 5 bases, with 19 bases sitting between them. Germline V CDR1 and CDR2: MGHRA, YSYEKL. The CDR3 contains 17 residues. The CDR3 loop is CASSQITHFAADNEQFF. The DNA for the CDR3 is TGCGCCAGCAGCCAAATAACTCACTTCGCGGCTGACAATGAGCAGTTCTTC.

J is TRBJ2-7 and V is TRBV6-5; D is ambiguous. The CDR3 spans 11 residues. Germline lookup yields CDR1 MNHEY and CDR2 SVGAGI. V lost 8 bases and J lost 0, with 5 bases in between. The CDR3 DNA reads TGTGCCAGCGATAACTCCTACGAGCAGTACTTC. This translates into CASDNSYEQYF.

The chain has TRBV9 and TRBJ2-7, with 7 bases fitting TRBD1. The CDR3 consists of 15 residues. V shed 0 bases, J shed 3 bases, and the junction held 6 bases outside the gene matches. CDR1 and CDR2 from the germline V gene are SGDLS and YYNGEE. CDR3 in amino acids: CASSVDTGASYEQYF. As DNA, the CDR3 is TGTGCCAGCAGCGTAGATACAGGGGCGAGCTACGAGCAGTACTTC.

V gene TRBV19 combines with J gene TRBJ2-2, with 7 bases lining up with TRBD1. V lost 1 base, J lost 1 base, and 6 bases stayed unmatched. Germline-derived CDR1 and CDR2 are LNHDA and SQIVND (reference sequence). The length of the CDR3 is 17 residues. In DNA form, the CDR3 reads TGTGCCAGTAGTATAGTTCGGGACAGTAAGAACACCGGGGAGCTGTTTTTT. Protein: CASSIVRDSKNTGELFF.

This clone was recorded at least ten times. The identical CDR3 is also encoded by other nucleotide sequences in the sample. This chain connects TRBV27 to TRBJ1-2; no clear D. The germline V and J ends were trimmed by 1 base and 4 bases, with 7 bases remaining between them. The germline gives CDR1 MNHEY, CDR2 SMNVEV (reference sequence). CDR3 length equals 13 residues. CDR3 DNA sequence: TGTGCCAGCAGTTTATTTTCAGGCTATGGCTACACCTTC. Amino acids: CASSLFSGYGYTF.

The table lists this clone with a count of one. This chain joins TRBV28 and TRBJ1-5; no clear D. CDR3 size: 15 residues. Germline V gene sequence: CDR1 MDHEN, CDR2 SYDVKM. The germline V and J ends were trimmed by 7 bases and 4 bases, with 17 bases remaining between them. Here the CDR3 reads CASIPTWQSNQPQHF. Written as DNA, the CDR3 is TGTGCCAGCATTCCCACCTGGCAGTCTAATCAGCCCCAGCATTTT.

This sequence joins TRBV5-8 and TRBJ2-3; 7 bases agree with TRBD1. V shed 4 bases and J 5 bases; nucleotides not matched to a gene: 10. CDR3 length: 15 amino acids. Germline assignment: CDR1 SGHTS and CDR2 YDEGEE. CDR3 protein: CASSPGTVAGDTQYF. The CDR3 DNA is TGTGCCAGCAGCCCCGGGACAGTGGCGGGAGATACGCAGTATTTT.

Here the CDR3 reads CASSPESSYEQYF. CDR3 nucleotide sequence: TGTGCCAGCAGCCCCGAAAGCTCCTACGAGCAGTACTTC. The gene calls are TRBV5-4 and TRBJ2-7; D gene uncertain. The CDR3 is 13 amino acids. Germline V gives CDR1 SGHNT, CDR2 YYREEE (reference sequence). V dropped 4 bases and J dropped 0 bases, with 8 bases sitting between them.

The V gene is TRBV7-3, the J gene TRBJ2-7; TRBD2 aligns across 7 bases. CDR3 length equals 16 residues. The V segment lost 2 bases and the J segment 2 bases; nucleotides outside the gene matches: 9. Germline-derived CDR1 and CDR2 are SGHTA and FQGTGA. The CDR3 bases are TGTGCCAGCAGCTTAGCGAGGAAGGCGGGGGCCTACGAGCAGTACTTC. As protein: CASSLARKAGAYEQYF.